Listed here are 23 T cell receptor beta chains from one sample, sequenced in a study of T-cell reconstitution after alpha-beta-depleted transplantation in children (dated by TCRdb to between 2015 and 2016). The label giving this sample's treatment or condition can be read as: allogeneic hematopoietic cell transplantation with graft depleted of TCRalphabeta T cells and CD19 B cells. The library was generated by PCR. The sequencing machine was an Illumina HiSeq 2500. To normalize quantification of the TCRbeta repertoire, the TCR libraries were built with molecular barcoding that relied on unique molecular identifiers. TCRdb trimmed public reads at Q25 via fastp, called clones via MiXCR and kept in-frame beta chains. Rows are combined by CDR3 protein, so each entry shows the most common genes and DNA. The sample records roughly 500,000 distinct CDR3 sequences, 10% to 13% of which are singletons. The ten largest account for 2% to 2.5% of the sample.

Sequenced material: PBMCs, taken before TCRalphabeta/CD19-depleted stem cell transplant. Receptors originate from a child aged 2 to 15 with inherited bone marrow failure, due to receive a stem cell transplant.

This clonotype was found many times. The genes are TRBV11-2 and TRBJ2-7; unclear D gene. Germline V gives CDR1 SGHAT, CDR2 FQNNGV. V dropped 1 base and J dropped 2 bases, with 9 bases sitting between them. CDR3 size: 14 residues. The CDR3 nucleotides read TGTGCCAGCAGCTTAGTGGGCAGAACCTACGAGCAGTACTTC. Translation: CASSLVGRTYEQYF.

This clonotype has ten or more counts. The chain joins TRBV4-3 to TRBJ2-1; the D gene is possibly TRBD2 (5 bases). The CDR3 covers 14 residues. The germline V gene has CDR1 LGHNA and CDR2 YSLEER. The V gene lost 3 bases and the J gene lost 2 bases, with 8 bases spanning the gap. The DNA of the CDR3 is TGCGCCAGCAGCCAGGACTGGGCCTACAATGAGCAGTTCTTC. Protein sequence: CASSQDWAYNEQFF.

This clonotype was seen repeatedly, ten times or more. The chain carries TRBV5-6 and TRBJ1-2; a weak D match, TRBD1 (5 bases). Germline V lookup: CDR1 SGHDT, CDR2 YYEEEE. V was trimmed by 2 bases and J by 4 bases, leaving 18 bases between them. The CDR3 is 16 amino acids. The CDR3 loop reads CASSFRLTGRGYGYTF. The DNA for the CDR3 is TGTGCCAGCAGCTTCAGGTTGACGGGGCGCGGCTATGGCTACACCTTC.

In this sample, this clonotype turned up a few times. V gene TRBV5-6 combines with J gene TRBJ2-7; the match to TRBD2 covers 8 bases. The CDR3 has 14 amino acids. CDR1 and CDR2 (germline): SGHDT, YYEEEE. The ends lost 4 bases at V and 7 bases at J; junction bases unmatched: 10. DNA for the CDR3: TGTGCCAGCAGCCACGGGACTAGTGGACCTGAGCAGTACTTC. Amino acids: CASSHGTSGPEQYF.

This clonotype was seen ten or more times. A read error may explain this, as a much larger clone is one base away. The chain has TRBV12-3 or TRBV12-4 and TRBJ2-3; TRBD2 aligns across 12 bases. V gave up 4 bases and J gave up 2 bases; unmatched junction bases: 1. The CDR3 covers 15 residues. The CDR3: CASSWTSGITDTQYF. CDR3 nucleotides: TGTGCCAGCAGTTGGACTAGCGGGATCACAGATACGCAGTATTTT.

This clonotype was observed at least ten times. The chain uses TRBV12-3 or TRBV12-4 and TRBJ1-5; no clear D gene. Trimming left V 5 bases short and J 4 bases short, with 15 bases between. The CDR3 covers 15 residues. The DNA of the CDR3 is TGTGCCAGCAGTCCTCGGTTCAAGGGAAATCAGCCCCAGCATTTT. This gives the protein CASSPRFKGNQPQHF.

Ten or more counts support this clonotype. A junction boundary mismatches the germline segment, possibly from a read error. V usage is TRBV7-7 and J usage is TRBJ2-3; 8 positions agree with TRBD2. Germline CDR1 SSHAT, CDR2 FNYEAQ (reference sequence). CDR3 size: 15 residues. DNA for the CDR3: TGTGCTAGCAGCTTAGCGGGGTACCTCACAGATACGCAGTATTTT. It is translated as CASSLAGYLTDTQYF.

This clonotype appeared many times. The rearrangement uses TRBV7-9 and TRBJ1-4, with D tentatively TRBD1 (5 bases). The CDR3 spans 15 residues. The ends were cut back, 1 base at V and 8 bases at J, with 14 bases in the middle. The germline gives CDR1 SEHNR, CDR2 FQNEAQ (reference sequence). Here the CDR3 DNA reads TGTGCCAGCAGCTTAGTCTCGCAGGGAGGGGAAAAACTGTTTTTT. Translation gives CASSLVSQGGEKLFF.

This clonotype was seen repeatedly, ten times or more. The chain recombines TRBV29-1 with TRBJ2-7, with D possibly matching TRBD1 (6 bases). The V end lost 5 bases, the J end lost 6 bases, and 23 bases lay between the germline ends. CDR3 length equals 15 residues. CDR1 SQVTM and CDR2 ANQGSEA come from the germline V gene. In DNA, the CDR3 is TGCAGCGTTAGGGGCTGGCAGGGGCCGTCTGCCGAGCAGTACTTC. Translated, it gives CSVRGWQGPSAEQYF.

This clonotype was seen more than once but under ten times. The chain joins TRBV28 to TRBJ2-5, with 7 bases identical to TRBD1. This CDR3 is built from 15 residues. The V gene end was trimmed by 1 base and the J gene end by 5 bases; junction bases not matched to a gene: 7. Germline CDR1 MDHEN, CDR2 SYDVKM. The CDR3, as DNA: TGTGCCAGCAGTTTATACTTGACAGGGTGGGAGACCCAGTACTTC. It is translated as CASSLYLTGWETQYF.

This clonotype was recorded a few times. CDR3 protein: CASSLDESTDTQYF. CDR3 bases: TGCGCCAGCAGCTTGGACGAAAGCACAGATACGCAGTATTTT. The genes are TRBV5-1 and TRBJ2-3; D gene ambiguous. Germline values: CDR1 SGHRS, CDR2 YFSETQ. Deletions cut 0 bases from V and 0 bases from J, with 5 bases between. There are 14 residues in the CDR3.

This chain uses TRBV27 with TRBJ2-2, with D perhaps matching TRBD1 or TRBD2 (5 bases each). Per the germline V gene, CDR1 is MNHEY and CDR2 is SMNVEV (reference sequence). V lost 4 bases, J lost 6 bases, and 12 bases lay in between. The CDR3 is 14 residues long. The CDR3: CASSSLGAPGELFF. Here the CDR3 DNA reads TGTGCCAGCAGTTCCCTCGGGGCGCCCGGGGAGCTGTTTTTT.

In its sample, this clonotype was seen a few times. The chain joins TRBV30 to TRBJ2-2; TRBD1 matches at 8 bases. The CDR3 sequence is 15 residues long. Per germline, CDR1 GTSNPN and CDR2 SVGIG (reference sequence). The trim removed 0 bases at V and 4 bases at J, leaving 4 bases unmatched. The CDR3 nucleotides are TGTGCCTGGAGTGTAAGGACAGGGAGCACCGGGGAGCTGTTTTTT. As protein: CAWSVRTGSTGELFF. The variable domain in full, with the rest retrieved from reference TRBV30 and TRBJ2-2, is SQTIHQWPATLVQPVGSPLSLECTVEGTSNPNLYWYRQAAGRGLQLLFYSVGIGQISSEVPQNLSASRPQDRQFILSSKKLLLSDSGFYLCAWSVRTGSTGELFFGEGSRLTVL.

In this sample, this clonotype turned up many times. V gene TRBV27 combines with J gene TRBJ1-4; 11 positions agree with TRBD1. Germline V lookup: CDR1 MNHEY, CDR2 SMNVEV (reference sequence). The CDR3 contains 14 residues. V was pared by 5 bases and J by 8 bases, with 4 bases of the junction left unmatched. In DNA form, the CDR3 reads TGTGCCAGCAGTAAGGACAGGGGGCGGGAAAAACTGTTTTTT. Amino acid sequence: CASSKDRGREKLFF.

Remarks on this clonotype: A much larger clone sits a single nucleotide away, making a read error possible. The rearrangement joins TRBV6-2 or TRBV6-3 to TRBJ1-3; D is undetermined. Germline V CDR1 and CDR2: MNHEY, SVGEGT. This CDR3 region has 16 residues. Trimming shortened V by 1 base and J by 4 bases, and 14 bases separated the two germline ends. CDR3 nucleotide sequence: TGTGCCAGCAGTTACTTTCGGCAAGGATGCGGAAACACCATATATTTT. This gives the protein CASSYFRQGCGNTIYF.

The CDR3 spells CAWSLGGINQFF. CDR3 coding DNA: TGTGCCTGGAGCCTGGGGGGTATCAATCAGTTCTTC. The genes are TRBV30 and TRBJ2-1; TRBD2 might be the D (6 bases). CDR1 and CDR2 (germline): GTSNPN, SVGIG (reference sequence). Trimming pared 3 bases from V and 13 bases from J, leaving 16 bases between. CDR3 length: 12 amino acids.

A word on this clonotype: The missing conserved phenylalanine or tryptophan at the end of this CDR3 makes a read error likely. This rearrangement joins TRBV27 to TRBJ2-7, with 7 nucleotides matching TRBD1. The junction had 6 bases not matched to a gene; V was cut back by 0 bases and J by 1 base. This CDR3 has 16 residues. From germline, CDR1 is MNHEY and CDR2 SMNVEV (reference sequence). The CDR3 nucleotides read TGTGCCAGCAGTTTATCTACAGGGGACAGTTCCTACGAGCAGTACTGC. It encodes CASSLSTGDSSYEQYC.

This clonotype was counted ten times or more. This chain uses TRBV20-1 with TRBJ2-5, with 9 bases lining up with TRBD1. CDR3 length: 15 residues. Germline CDR1 and CDR2: DFQATT and SNEGSKA (reference sequence). Trimming at V came to 6 bases and at J to 1 base, leaving 9 bases not matched to a gene. CDR3 sequence: CSALGQGTSQETQYF. CDR3 in DNA: TGCAGTGCCCTAGGACAGGGGACTTCCCAAGAGACCCAGTACTTC.

This clonotype was counted at least ten times. V and J are TRBV20-1 and TRBJ2-5; TRBD2 agrees at 8 bases. V lost 3 bases to trimming and J lost 0 bases; unmatched junction nucleotides: 9. CDR3 length: 16 residues. The germline gives CDR1 DFQATT, CDR2 SNEGSKA (reference sequence). The CDR3 loop is CSASIRSGGYQETQYF. CDR3 DNA sequence: TGCAGTGCTAGTATCCGGAGCGGGGGTTACCAAGAGACCCAGTACTTC.

This clonotype was counted at least ten times. The V and J genes are TRBV30 and TRBJ2-5, with D hard to call. The CDR3 is 13 residues long. V dropped 1 base and J dropped 5 bases, with 11 bases sitting between them. Per germline, CDR1 GTSNPN and CDR2 SVGIG (reference sequence). This CDR3 reads CAWSGISFETQYF. As DNA, the CDR3 is TGTGCCTGGAGTGGGATTAGCTTTGAGACCCAGTACTTC. Full variable domain (outside the CDR3, taken from reference TRBV30 and TRBJ2-5): SQTIHQWPATLVQPVGSPLSLECTVEGTSNPNLYWYRQAAGRGLQLLFYSVGIGQISSEVPQNLSASRPQDRQFILSSKKLLLSDSGFYLCAWSGISFETQYFGPGTRLLVL.

About this clonotype itself: The junction departs from germline at one end; a sequencing error may be responsible. The V and J genes are TRBV3-1 and TRBJ2-1; D tentatively reads TRBD1 or TRBD2 (6 bases each). CDR1 is LGHDT, CDR2 YNNKEL, per germline (reference sequence). This CDR3 contains 19 residues. CDR3 nucleotide sequence: TGTGCCACCAGCCAAGGTCTCGGAGGGGGAGCAGCGTCCTACAATGAGCAGTTCTTC. It specifies CATSQGLGGGAASYNEQFF.

This clonotype has ten or more counts. This chain joins TRBV30 and TRBJ1-1, with TRBD1 matching over 7 bases. Germline-derived CDR1 and CDR2 are GTSNPN and SVGIG (reference sequence). The CDR3 length is 14 residues. V dropped 1 base and J dropped 7; count of bases not matched to a gene: 9. CDR3 protein: CAWSAPRTGLEAFF. CDR3 bases: TGTGCCTGGAGTGCGCCAAGGACAGGCCTTGAAGCTTTCTTT. The full variable domain, with the rest looked up from reference TRBV30 and TRBJ1-1, is SQTIHQWPATLVQPVGSPLSLECTVEGTSNPNLYWYRQAAGRGLQLLFYSVGIGQISSEVPQNLSASRPQDRQFILSSKKLLLSDSGFYLCAWSAPRTGLEAFFGQGTRLTVV.

In its sample, this clonotype was seen many times. The CDR3 bases are TGTGCCAGCAGTTCTCCAGGGGGGGCGAGTGGGGAGACCCAGTACTTC. As protein: CASSSPGGASGETQYF. The genes are TRBV27 and TRBJ2-5; D tentatively fits TRBD1 or TRBD2 (7 bases each). Germline CDR1 is MNHEY and CDR2 is SMNVEV (reference sequence). This CDR3 is 16 amino acids long. V was pared by 4 bases and J by 5 bases, with 20 bases between.